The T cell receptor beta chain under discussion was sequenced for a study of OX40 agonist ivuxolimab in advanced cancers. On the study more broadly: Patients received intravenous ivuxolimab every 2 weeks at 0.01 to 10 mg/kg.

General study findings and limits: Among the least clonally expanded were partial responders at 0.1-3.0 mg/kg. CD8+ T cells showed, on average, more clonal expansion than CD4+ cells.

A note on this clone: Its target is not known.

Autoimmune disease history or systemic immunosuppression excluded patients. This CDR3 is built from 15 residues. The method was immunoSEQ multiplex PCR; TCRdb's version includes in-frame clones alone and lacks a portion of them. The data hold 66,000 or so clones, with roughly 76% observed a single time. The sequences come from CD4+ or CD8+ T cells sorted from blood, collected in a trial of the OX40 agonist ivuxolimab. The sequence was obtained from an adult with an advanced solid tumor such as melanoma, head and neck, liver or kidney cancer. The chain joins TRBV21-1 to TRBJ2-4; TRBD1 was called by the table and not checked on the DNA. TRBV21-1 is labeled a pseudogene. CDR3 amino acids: CASSIRGQGKNIQYF. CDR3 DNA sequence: TGTGCCAGCAGCATTAGGGGACAGGGGAAAAACATTCAGTACTTC.